These 3 T cell receptor beta chains were all obtained from the same sample, sequenced in a study of tumor and adjacent non-tumor tissue in lung cancer listed by TCRdb under 2018. To prepare the library, multiplex PCR was applied. TCRdb lists the instrument as Illumina HiSeq 2500. TCRbeta libraries were constructed through three rounds of nested PCR with primers (Table S4) according to protocols adapted from ARM-PCR. TCRdb cleaned the public reads at Q25 with fastp, built clones with MiXCR and kept in-frame beta chains. For every CDR3 protein sequence, its rows merge into one entry that carries the most common genes and DNA. For this sample there are more than 55,000 distinct CDR3 sequences; about 61% appear just once. Under 35% of the sample is held by the ten biggest clonotypes. RNA was isolated from bulk unsorted tissue, and RNA quality was assessed with a NanoDrop ND-1000 and an Agilent 2100. The normal lung samples consisted of distant non-tumor tissue collected more than 3 cm from the tumor edge.

Sequences were obtained from distant non-tumor lung tissue. Receptors originate from a man between 65 and 79 years old with non-small cell lung cancer.

The V call is TRBV6-5, the J call TRBJ2-3, with D possibly TRBD1 on 6 matching bases. The germline CDR1 and CDR2 sequences are MNHEY and SVGAGI. The CDR3 runs to 16 residues. The V gene lost 4 bases and the J gene lost 6 bases, with 20 bases spanning the gap. In DNA, the CDR3 is TGTGCCAGCAGTTCGCTTCCGGGACATGCCCCTGATACGCAGTATTTT. Translating it yields CASSSLPGHAPDTQYF.

About this clonotype itself: A much larger clone lies one base from this, so it may be a read error. The chain uses TRBV6-6 and TRBJ1-5, with D maybe TRBD1 (5 bases). From germline, CDR1 is MNHNY and CDR2 SVGAGI (reference sequence). The CDR3 is 13 residues long. V was clipped by 8 bases and J by 4 bases, with 12 bases between them. CDR3 region: CASALDSNQPQHF. For the CDR3, the DNA is TGTGCCAGCGCCTTAGACAGTAATCAGCCCCAGCATTTT.

The chain couples TRBV6-6 to TRBJ1-2; D gene ambiguous. This CDR3 comprises 18 residues. Between the trimmed V and J ends, which lost 0 bases and 7 bases, there was a span of 24 bases. CDR1 and CDR2 from the germline V gene are MNHNY and SVGAGI (reference sequence). CDR3 loop: CASSYSPGPASYRSGYTF. As DNA, the CDR3 is TGTGCCAGCAGTTACTCTCCAGGTCCGGCCTCCTATCGCTCTGGCTACACCTTC.